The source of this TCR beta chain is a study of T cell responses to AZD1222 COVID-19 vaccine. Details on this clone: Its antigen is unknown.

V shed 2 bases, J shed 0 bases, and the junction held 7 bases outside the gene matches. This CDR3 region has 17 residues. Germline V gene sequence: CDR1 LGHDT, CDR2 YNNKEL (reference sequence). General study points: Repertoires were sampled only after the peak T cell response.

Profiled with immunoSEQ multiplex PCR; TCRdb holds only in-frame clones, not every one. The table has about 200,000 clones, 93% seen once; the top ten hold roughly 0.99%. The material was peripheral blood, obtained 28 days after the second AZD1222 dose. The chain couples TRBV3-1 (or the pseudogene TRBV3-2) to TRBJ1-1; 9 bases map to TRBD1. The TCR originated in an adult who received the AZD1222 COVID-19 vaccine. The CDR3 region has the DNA TGTGCCAGCAGCCAAAGACTAACAGGGGGCATGAACACTGAAGCTTTCTTT. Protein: CASSQRLTGGMNTEAFF.